A selection of T cell receptor beta chains follows, all from one sample in a study of blood T cell repertoires in COVID-19. Produced via immunoSEQ multiplex PCR; TCRdb's table is partial and in-frame only. Here the sample spans over 200,000 clones, approximately 90% being singletons. Sequenced: peripheral blood. The receptors stem from a man older than 75 with acute or convalescent COVID-19. Both conserved end residues are part of each CDR3. Each record gives: D gene, J gene, V gene, clone size, CDR3 DNA, CDR3 protein. The D gene is left open where the match is weak. Some rows have no size entry. The others give once, few or many, or a class for an expanded clone.

D: TRBD2
J: TRBJ2-5
V: TRBV10-3
size: .
DNA: TGTGCCATCAGTGAGCGGGGACTAGCGGGAGGCTTCGAGACCCAGTACTTC
CDR3: CAISERGLAGGFETQYF

D: .
J: TRBJ2-5
V: TRBV19
size: .
DNA: TGTGCCAGTAGTATTGGGTTGGGGGGGACCCAGTACTTC
CDR3: CASSIGLGGTQYF

D: .
J: TRBJ2-3
V: TRBV18
size: .
DNA: TGTGCCAGCTCATCTTGGGCAAGCACAGATACGCAGTATTTT
CDR3: CASSSWASTDTQYF

D: TRBD1
J: TRBJ1-5
V: TRBV5-5
size: .
DNA: TGTGCCAGCAGCCTGGGACAGGGGCTAAACCAGCCCCAGCATTTT
CDR3: CASSLGQGLNQPQHF

D: TRBD1
J: TRBJ1-5
V: TRBV7-2
size: .
DNA: TGTGCCAGCAGCTTAGACGGGACAGGCCACAATCAGCCCCAGCATTTT
CDR3: CASSLDGTGHNQPQHF

D: TRBD2
J: TRBJ2-2
V: TRBV6-4
size: .
DNA: TGTGCCAGCAGGAAGACTAGCGCAAACACCGGGGAGCTGTTTTTT
CDR3: CASRKTSANTGELFF

D: .
J: TRBJ2-7
V: TRBV5-8
size: .
DNA: TGTGCCAGCAACCGGGGGAAGGGGCGCGAGCAGTACTTC
CDR3: CASNRGKGREQYF

D: TRBD2
J: TRBJ2-1
V: TRBV4-2
size: once
DNA: TGTGCCAGCAGCCTGGGAGCGGGAACACGGAATGAGCAGTTCTTC
CDR3: CASSLGAGTRNEQFF

D: .
J: TRBJ2-4
V: TRBV3-1/TRBV3-2
size: .
DNA: TGTGCCAGCAGCCAAGCTACCCTAGCCAAAAACATTCAGTACTTC
CDR3: CASSQATLAKNIQYF

D: TRBD2
J: TRBJ2-3
V: TRBV7-3
size: .
DNA: TGTGCCAGCAGCCCCCAGACTAGCGGGTTGAGCACAGATACGCAGTATTTT
CDR3: CASSPQTSGLSTDTQYF

D: .
J: TRBJ2-4
V: TRBV4-1
size: .
DNA: TGCGCCAGCAGCCAAACCGACACGAGCCCCAAAAACATTCAGTACTTC
CDR3: CASSQTDTSPKNIQYF

D: .
J: TRBJ1-5
V: TRBV19
size: few
DNA: TGTGCCAGTAAAAAACGAGAACTCAATCAGCCCCAGCATTTT
CDR3: CASKKRELNQPQHF

D: TRBD1
J: TRBJ2-5
V: TRBV5-4
size: .
DNA: TGTGCCAGCAGCCCAGGACAGGGGGCAAACCAAGAGACCCAGTACTTC
CDR3: CASSPGQGANQETQYF

D: TRBD2
J: TRBJ2-1
V: TRBV24-1
size: few
DNA: TGTGCCACCAGTGATCGAGCGGGGGTTAGCTCCTACAATGAGCAGTTCTTC
CDR3: CATSDRAGVSSYNEQFF

D: .
J: TRBJ2-5
V: TRBV11-2
size: .
DNA: TGTGCCAGCAGCTTAGCCAGGCAAGAGACCCAGTACTTC
CDR3: CASSLARQETQYF

D: TRBD1
J: TRBJ2-1
V: TRBV10-2
size: .
DNA: TGCGCCAGTCAGACCGGACAGGGTCCGCCGTATGAGCAGTTCTTC
CDR3: CASQTGQGPPYEQFF

D: TRBD2
J: TRBJ2-2
V: TRBV5-4
size: once
DNA: TGTGCCAGCAGCTTGGGAGACCTCGGGAGGGGGAAGAACACCGGGGAGCTGTTTTTT
CDR3: CASSLGDLGRGKNTGELFF

D: .
J: TRBJ1-2
V: TRBV28
size: .
DNA: TGTGCCAGCAGTTTATCGGGGTTATTTATGGGCTACACCTTC
CDR3: CASSLSGLFMGYTF

D: TRBD2
J: TRBJ2-3
V: TRBV7-2
size: .
DNA: TGTGCCAGCAGCTTAGTGGGAGCGGGGAGAGGAGATACGCAGTATTTT
CDR3: CASSLVGAGRGDTQYF

D: TRBD1
J: TRBJ1-2
V: TRBV9
size: .
DNA: TGTGCCAGCAGCTCGGGGACAGCCAACTATGGCTACACCTTC
CDR3: CASSSGTANYGYTF

D: TRBD2
J: TRBJ2-1
V: TRBV5-6
size: .
DNA: TGTGCCAGCACACTACTGGGGGCCGGGACTAGCGTCAATGAGCAGTTCTTC
CDR3: CASTLLGAGTSVNEQFF

D: TRBD2
J: TRBJ2-7
V: TRBV3-1/TRBV3-2
size: .
DNA: TGTGCCAGCAGCCAAGAACCTAGCGGGAGCATCGAGCAGTACTTC
CDR3: CASSQEPSGSIEQYF

D: TRBD1
J: TRBJ2-2
V: TRBV7-9
size: .
DNA: TGTGCCAGCAGATCCACTCCGGGACAGATCAACACCGGGGAGCTGTTTTTT
CDR3: CASRSTPGQINTGELFF

D: .
J: TRBJ2-7
V: TRBV21-1
size: .
DNA: TGTGCCAGCAAAGCTCTGAGGCTGGAAGCCCCCTACGAGCAGTACTTC
CDR3: CASKALRLEAPYEQYF

D: TRBD1
J: TRBJ1-2
V: TRBV15
size: .
DNA: TGTGCCACCAGCAGAGATCTAGGGGGCGGCTACACCTTC
CDR3: CATSRDLGGGYTF

D: TRBD1
J: TRBJ1-1
V: TRBV19
size: .
DNA: TGTGCCAGTAGTCCCCTGACAGGGAAAGCTTTCTTT
CDR3: CASSPLTGKAFF

D: TRBD1
J: TRBJ1-1
V: TRBV2
size: .
DNA: TGTGCCAGCAGTGAATCCCTAAGGACAGGGGGCAACACTGAAGCTTTCTTT
CDR3: CASSESLRTGGNTEAFF

D: TRBD1
J: TRBJ1-1
V: TRBV7-9
size: .
DNA: TGTGCCAGCAGCATACAGGGGCCCACTGAAGCTTTCTTT
CDR3: CASSIQGPTEAFF

D: TRBD1
J: TRBJ1-2
V: TRBV19
size: .
DNA: TGTGCCAGTAGTATAGGTCAGATTATTACAGGGGATGGCTACACCTTC
CDR3: CASSIGQIITGDGYTF

D: TRBD1
J: TRBJ1-1
V: TRBV19
size: .
DNA: TGTGCCAGTAGTCGAGGACAGGGAGACACTGAAGCTTTCTTT
CDR3: CASSRGQGDTEAFF

D: .
J: TRBJ1-6
V: TRBV28
size: .
DNA: TGTGCCAGCAGTTCCGGGTCCTATAATTCACCCCTCCACTTT
CDR3: CASSSGSYNSPLHF

D: TRBD1
J: TRBJ1-6
V: TRBV6-5
size: .
DNA: TGTGCCAGCAGTCCCAGGACAGGCAATAATTCACCCCTCCACTTT
CDR3: CASSPRTGNNSPLHF

D: TRBD2
J: TRBJ2-1
V: TRBV27
size: .
DNA: TGTGCCACCTCAATGGGGGGGAACAATGAGCAGTTCTTC
CDR3: CATSMGGNNEQFF

D: .
J: TRBJ2-3
V: TRBV3-1/TRBV3-2
size: once
DNA: TGTGCCAGCAGCCAAGTGAGCGGGGATACGCAGTATTTT
CDR3: CASSQVSGDTQYF

D: TRBD1
J: TRBJ2-1
V: TRBV6-5
size: .
DNA: TGTGCCAGCAGTACGGGACAGGGTAACTACAATGAGCAGTTCTTC
CDR3: CASSTGQGNYNEQFF

D: TRBD1
J: TRBJ2-7
V: TRBV29-1
size: .
DNA: TGCAGCGTTGTCCAACCTGGCGGACAGGGATACGAGCAGTACTTC
CDR3: CSVVQPGGQGYEQYF

D: TRBD1
J: TRBJ2-7
V: TRBV19
size: .
DNA: TGTGCCAGTAGTATAGACGGACAGGGGGCCTACGAGCAGTACTTC
CDR3: CASSIDGQGAYEQYF

D: .
J: TRBJ2-7
V: TRBV6-4
size: .
DNA: TGTGCCGCCCCCCGCCCGAGAGAGCAGTACTTC
CDR3: CAAPRPREQYF

D: TRBD1
J: TRBJ2-1
V: TRBV3-1/TRBV3-2
size: .
DNA: TGTGCCAGTCGGACAGGTTCCTACAATGAGCAGTTCTTC
CDR3: CASRTGSYNEQFF

D: .
J: TRBJ1-2
V: TRBV9
size: .
DNA: TGTGCCAGCAGCGCGGGATCCCACTATGGCTACACCTTC
CDR3: CASSAGSHYGYTF